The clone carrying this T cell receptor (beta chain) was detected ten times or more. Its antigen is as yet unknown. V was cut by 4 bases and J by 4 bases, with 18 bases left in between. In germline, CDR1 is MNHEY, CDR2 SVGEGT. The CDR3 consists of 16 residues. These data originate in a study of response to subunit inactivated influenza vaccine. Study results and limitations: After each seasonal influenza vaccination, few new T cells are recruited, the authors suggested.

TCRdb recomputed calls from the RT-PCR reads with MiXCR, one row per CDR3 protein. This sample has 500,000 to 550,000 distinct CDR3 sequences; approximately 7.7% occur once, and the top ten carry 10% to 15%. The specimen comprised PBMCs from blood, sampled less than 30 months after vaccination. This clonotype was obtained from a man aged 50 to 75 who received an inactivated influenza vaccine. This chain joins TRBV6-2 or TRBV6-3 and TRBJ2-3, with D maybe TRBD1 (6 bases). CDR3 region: CASSWLGTRTPDTQYF. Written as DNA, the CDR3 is TGTGCCAGCAGTTGGCTCGGGACAAGGACACCAGATACGCAGTATTTT.